This T cell receptor (beta chain) is drawn from a study of T cell responses to AZD1222 COVID-19 vaccine. Clones were read by immunoSEQ multiplex PCR, and TCRdb kept only the in-frame ones, dropping some. This sample yields about 200,000 clones, of which over 85% are seen a single time; 3.6% belongs to the top ten. Regarding the study as a whole: In all cases, repertoires were sampled only after the peak T cell response. Donor demographics were predominantly white British with a female majority; clonal diversity may be underestimated. AZD1222 recipients seropositive at baseline numbered only 5 or 6.

The CDR3 runs to 16 residues. Germline lookup yields CDR1 SGDLS and CDR2 YYNGEE. J lost 2 bases, V lost 3 bases, and 8 bases had no gene match. This clone was seen only once. What it binds is unknown. The V call is TRBV9, the J call TRBJ1-5; 7 nucleotides agree with TRBD1. The source material was peripheral blood, sampled 28 days after the second dose of the MenACWY control vaccine. The receptor was derived from an adult who received the MenACWY meningococcal vaccine as a control. The chain's CDR3 is CASSEGAGTGNQPQHF. DNA of the CDR3: TGTGCCAGCAGCGAGGGGGCGGGTACCGGCAATCAGCCCCAGCATTTT.